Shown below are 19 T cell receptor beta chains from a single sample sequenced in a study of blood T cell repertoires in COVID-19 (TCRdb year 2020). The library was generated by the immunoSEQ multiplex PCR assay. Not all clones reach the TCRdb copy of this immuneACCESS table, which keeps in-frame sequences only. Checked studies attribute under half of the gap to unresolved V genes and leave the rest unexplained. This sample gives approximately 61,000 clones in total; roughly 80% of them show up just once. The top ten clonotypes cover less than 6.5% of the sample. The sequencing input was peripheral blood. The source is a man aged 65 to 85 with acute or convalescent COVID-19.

The CDR3 sequence is CASSLTGRENIQYF. CDR3 DNA sequence: TGTGCCAGCAGCCTGACAGGGAGAGAAAACATTCAGTACTTC. This chain connects TRBV5-6 to TRBJ2-4; 7 positions match TRBD1. V dropped 4 bases and J dropped 5; count of bases not matched to a gene: 6. The CDR3 extends over 14 amino acids. Looked up from germline, CDR1 is SGHDT and CDR2 is YYEEEE.

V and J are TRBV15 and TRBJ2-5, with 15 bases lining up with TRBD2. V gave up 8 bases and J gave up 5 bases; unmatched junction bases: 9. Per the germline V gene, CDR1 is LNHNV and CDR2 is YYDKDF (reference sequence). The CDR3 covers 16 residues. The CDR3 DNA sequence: TGTGCCACCGCACGAGGACTAGCGGGGGGGCTTGAGACCCAGTACTTC. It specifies CATARGLAGGLETQYF.

CDR3 amino acids: CAISGKPGLAGGPGDTQYF. CDR3 nucleotide sequence: TGTGCCATCAGTGGGAAACCGGGACTAGCGGGGGGGCCGGGGGATACGCAGTATTTT. This sequence joins TRBV10-3 and TRBJ2-3, with TRBD2 matching 16 bases. CDR1 and CDR2 from the germline V gene are ENHRY and SYGVKD. The CDR3 covers 19 residues. The V and J ends lost 4 bases and 6 bases, in that order; junction bases with no gene match: 13.

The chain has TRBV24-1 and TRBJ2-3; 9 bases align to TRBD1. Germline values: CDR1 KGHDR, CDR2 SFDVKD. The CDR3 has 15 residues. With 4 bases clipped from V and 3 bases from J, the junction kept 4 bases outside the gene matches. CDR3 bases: TGTGCCACCAGTGACCCGGGACAGGGAACAGATACGCAGTATTTT. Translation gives CATSDPGQGTDTQYF.

The CDR3 bases are TGTGCCAGCAGCGCGGGACTAGCGGGGGCGTACCAAGAGACCCAGTACTTC. It encodes CASSAGLAGAYQETQYF. The V gene is TRBV3-1 (or the pseudogene TRBV3-2), the J gene TRBJ2-5, with TRBD2 matching 14 bases. Germline CDR1 LGHDT, CDR2 YNNKEL (reference sequence). The CDR3 has 17 residues. Losses at the gene ends were 5 bases for V and 0 bases for J; bases not matched to a gene: 5.

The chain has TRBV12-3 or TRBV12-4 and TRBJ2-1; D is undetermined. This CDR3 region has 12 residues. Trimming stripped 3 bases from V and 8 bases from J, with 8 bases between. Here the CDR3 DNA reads TGTGCCAGCAGTTTTGTGGGCCATGAGCAGTTCTTC. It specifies CASSFVGHEQFF.

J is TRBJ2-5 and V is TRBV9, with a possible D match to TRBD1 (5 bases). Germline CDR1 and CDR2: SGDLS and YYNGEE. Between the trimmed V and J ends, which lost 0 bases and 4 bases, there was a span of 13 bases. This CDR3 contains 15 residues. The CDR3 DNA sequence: TGTGCCAGCAGCGTAGGCAGGGATTGGGGAGAGACCCAGTACTTC. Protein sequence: CASSVGRDWGETQYF.

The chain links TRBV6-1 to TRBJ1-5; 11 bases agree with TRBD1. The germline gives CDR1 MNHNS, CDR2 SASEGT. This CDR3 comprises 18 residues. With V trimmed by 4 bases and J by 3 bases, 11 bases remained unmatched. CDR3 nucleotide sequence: TGTGCCAGCAGTGGACACCCCAGGACAGGGGGCATCAATCAGCCCCAGCATTTT. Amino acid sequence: CASSGHPRTGGINQPQHF.

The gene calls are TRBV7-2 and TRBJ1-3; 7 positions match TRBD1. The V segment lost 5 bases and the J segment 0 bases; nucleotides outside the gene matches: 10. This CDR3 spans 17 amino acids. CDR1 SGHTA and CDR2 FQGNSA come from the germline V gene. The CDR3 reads CASSERSQGVSGNTIYF. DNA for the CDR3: TGTGCCAGCAGCGAGAGAAGCCAGGGGGTCTCTGGAAACACCATATATTTT.

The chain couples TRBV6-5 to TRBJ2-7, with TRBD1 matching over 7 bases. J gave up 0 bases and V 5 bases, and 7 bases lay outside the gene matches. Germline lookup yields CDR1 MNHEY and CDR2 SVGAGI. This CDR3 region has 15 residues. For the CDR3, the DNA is TGTGCCAGCAGTCCGGACAGGCTGGGCTCCTACGAGCAGTACTTC. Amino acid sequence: CASSPDRLGSYEQYF.

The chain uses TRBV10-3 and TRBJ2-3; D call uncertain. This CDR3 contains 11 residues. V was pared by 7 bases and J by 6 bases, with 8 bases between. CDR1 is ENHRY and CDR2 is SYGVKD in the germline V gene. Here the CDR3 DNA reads TGTGCCATCAAGAACAGTGATACGCAGTATTTT. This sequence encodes CAIKNSDTQYF.

CDR3 in DNA: TGCAGCGCAAAGACAGTCTCCTACGAGCAGTACTTC. Translating it yields CSAKTVSYEQYF. The rearrangement uses TRBV29-1 and TRBJ2-7, with D perhaps TRBD1 (5 bases). The CDR3 runs 12 residues. The germline CDR1 and CDR2 sequences are SQVTM and ANQGSEA. Trimming left V 7 bases short and J 0 bases short, with 10 bases between.

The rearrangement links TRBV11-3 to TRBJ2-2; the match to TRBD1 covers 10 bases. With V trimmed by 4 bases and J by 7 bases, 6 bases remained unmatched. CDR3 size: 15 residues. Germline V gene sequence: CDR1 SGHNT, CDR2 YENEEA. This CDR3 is CASSSGQGGNGELFF. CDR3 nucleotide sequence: TGTGCCAGCAGCTCCGGACAGGGGGGGAACGGGGAGCTGTTTTTT.

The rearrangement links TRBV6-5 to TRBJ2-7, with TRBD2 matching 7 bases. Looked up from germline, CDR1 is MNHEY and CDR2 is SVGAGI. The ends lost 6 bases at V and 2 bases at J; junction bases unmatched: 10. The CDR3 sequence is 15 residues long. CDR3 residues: CASSPPGGPTYEQYF. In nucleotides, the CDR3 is TGTGCCAGCAGCCCCCCGGGGGGACCCACCTACGAGCAGTACTTC.

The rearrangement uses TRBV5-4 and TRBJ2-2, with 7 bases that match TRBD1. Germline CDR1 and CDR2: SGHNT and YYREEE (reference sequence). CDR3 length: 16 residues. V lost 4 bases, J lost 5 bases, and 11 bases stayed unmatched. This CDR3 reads CASSPGGVGQTGELFF. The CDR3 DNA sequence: TGTGCCAGCAGCCCTGGGGGTGTGGGACAGACCGGGGAGCTGTTTTTT.

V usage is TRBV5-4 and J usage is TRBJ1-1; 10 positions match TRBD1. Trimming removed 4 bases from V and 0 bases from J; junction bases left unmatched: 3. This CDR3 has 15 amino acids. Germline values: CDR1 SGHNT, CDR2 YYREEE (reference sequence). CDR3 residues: CASSRDRGVNTEAFF. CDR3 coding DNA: TGTGCCAGCAGCCGGGACAGGGGCGTGAACACTGAAGCTTTCTTT. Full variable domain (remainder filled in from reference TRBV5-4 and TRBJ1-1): ETGVTQSPTHLIKTRGQQVTLRCSSQSGHNTVSWYQQALGQGPQFIFQYYREEENGRGNFPPRFSGLQFPNYSSELNVNALELDDSALYLCASSRDRGVNTEAFFGQGTRLTVV.

The CDR3 DNA follows: TGTGCCAGCAGTGCCACGGGTGGGTCGAATTCACCCCTCCACTTT. Amino acid sequence: CASSATGGSNSPLHF. The chain carries TRBV2 and TRBJ1-6; no firm D call. V was trimmed by 4 bases and J by 7 bases, leaving 14 bases between them. CDR3 length equals 15 residues. CDR1 is SNHLY and CDR2 is FYNNEI in the germline V gene.

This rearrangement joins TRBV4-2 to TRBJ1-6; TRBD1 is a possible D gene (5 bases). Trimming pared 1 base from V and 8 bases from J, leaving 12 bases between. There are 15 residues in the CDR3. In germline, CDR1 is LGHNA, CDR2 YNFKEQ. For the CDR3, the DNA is TGTGCCAGCAGCCAAGGCGGGGCGTGGGATTCACCCCTCCACTTT. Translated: CASSQGGAWDSPLHF.

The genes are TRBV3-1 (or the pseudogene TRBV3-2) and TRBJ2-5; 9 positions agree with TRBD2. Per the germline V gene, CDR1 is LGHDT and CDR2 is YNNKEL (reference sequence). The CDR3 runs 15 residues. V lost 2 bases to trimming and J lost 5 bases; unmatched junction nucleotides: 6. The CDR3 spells CASSQNRGGEETQYF. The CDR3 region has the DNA TGTGCCAGCAGCCAAAACCGCGGGGGGGAGGAGACCCAGTACTTC.